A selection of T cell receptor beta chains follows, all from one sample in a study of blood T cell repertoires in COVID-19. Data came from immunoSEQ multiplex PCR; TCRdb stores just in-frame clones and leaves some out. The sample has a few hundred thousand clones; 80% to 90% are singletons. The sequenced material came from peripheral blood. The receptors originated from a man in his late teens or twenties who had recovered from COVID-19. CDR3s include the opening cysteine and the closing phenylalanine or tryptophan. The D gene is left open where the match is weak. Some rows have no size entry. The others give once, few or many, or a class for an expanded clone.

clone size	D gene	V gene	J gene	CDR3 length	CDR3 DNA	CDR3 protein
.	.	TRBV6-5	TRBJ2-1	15	TGTGCCAGCAGTTACTCCCTAGCGTCCTACAATGAGCAGTTCTTC	CASSYSLASYNEQFF
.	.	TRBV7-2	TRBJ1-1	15	TGTGCCAGCAGCCCAAGAGGGGGTGGGAGCACTGAAGCTTTCTTT	CASSPRGGGSTEAFF
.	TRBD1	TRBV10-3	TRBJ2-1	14	TGTGCCATCACCCAGGACAGGGGCGCGAATGAGCAGTTCTTC	CAITQDRGANEQFF
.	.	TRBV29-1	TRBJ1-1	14	TGCAGCGTTGGAGTCACGCGGATGAACACTGAAGCTTTCTTT	CSVGVTRMNTEAFF
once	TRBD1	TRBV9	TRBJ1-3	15	TGTGCCAGCAGCGCCCTGACAGGGGATGGAAACACCATATATTTT	CASSALTGDGNTIYF
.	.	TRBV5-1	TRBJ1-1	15	TGCGCCAGCAGCTTGGTTCCCCTAGAAAGCACTGAAGCTTTCTTT	CASSLVPLESTEAFF
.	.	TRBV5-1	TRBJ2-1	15	TGCGCCAGCCGCCCAGCGGAAAGCTCCTACAATGAGCAGTTCTTC	CASRPAESSYNEQFF
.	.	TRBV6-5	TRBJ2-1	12	TGTGCCAGCTCCGCGCGCTACAATGAGCAGTTCTTC	CASSARYNEQFF
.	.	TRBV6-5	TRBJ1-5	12	TGTGCCAGCAGTATTCAGGGCGGGCCCCAGCATTTT	CASSIQGGPQHF
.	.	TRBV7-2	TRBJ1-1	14	TGTGCCAGCAGCTTTGGGGGGGGGAACACTGAAGCTTTCTTT	CASSFGGGNTEAFF
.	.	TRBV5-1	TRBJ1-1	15	TGCGCCAGCAGCTTGCCCGAGAGGGAGAACACTGAAGCTTTCTTT	CASSLPERENTEAFF
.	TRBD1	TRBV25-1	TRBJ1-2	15	TGTGCCAGCAGTGAAGGGATAGCAGGGGGCTCTGGCTACACCTTC	CASSEGIAGGSGYTF
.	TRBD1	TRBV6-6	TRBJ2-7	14	TGTGCCAGCAGTTACCCAACAGGGGGTAACGAGCAGTACTTC	CASSYPTGGNEQYF
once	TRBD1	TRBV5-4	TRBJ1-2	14	TGTGCCAGCAGCCGAACAGGGGGCACTCATGGCTACACCTTC	CASSRTGGTHGYTF
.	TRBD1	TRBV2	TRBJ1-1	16	TGTGCCAGCAGTGTGGGGCAGGGGGTAATGAACACTGAAGCTTTCTTT	CASSVGQGVMNTEAFF
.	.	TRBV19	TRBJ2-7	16	TGTGCCAGTAGTAATTTTGGGGGACTGCGAACCTACGAGCAGTACTTC	CASSNFGGLRTYEQYF
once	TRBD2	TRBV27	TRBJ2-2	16	TGTGCCAGTAGCGGGGGGGGGCAAGTTAAAGCCGGGGAGCTGTTTTTT	CASSGGGQVKAGELFF
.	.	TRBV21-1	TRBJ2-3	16	TGTGCCAGCAGCGGGACTAGTAGGGTTCCCACAGATACGCAGTATTTT	CASSGTSRVPTDTQYF
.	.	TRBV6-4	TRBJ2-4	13	TGTGCCAGCAGACCTAAGGACGGGGACATTCAGTACTTC	CASRPKDGDIQYF
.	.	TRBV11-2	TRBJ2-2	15	TGTGCCAGCAGCTTATTTCTAGGGAACACCGGGGAGCTGTTTTTT	CASSLFLGNTGELFF
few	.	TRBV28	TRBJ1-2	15	TGTGCCAGCGACACGGGAAGTTCATCACACTATGGCTACACCTTC	CASDTGSSSHYGYTF
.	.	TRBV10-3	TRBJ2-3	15	TGTGCCATCAGTGAAGGGCTAGCAAGCACAGATACGCAGTATTTT	CAISEGLASTDTQYF
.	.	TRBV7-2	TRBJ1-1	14	TGTGCCAGCAGTCCTCCGGGAGTGGCCACTGAAGCTTTCTTT	CASSPPGVATEAFF
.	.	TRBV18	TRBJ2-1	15	TGTGCCAGCTCACTAACTGGGCAGTCAGTCCGCGAGCAGTTCTTC	CASSLTGQSVREQFF
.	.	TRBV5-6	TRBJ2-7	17	TGTGCCAGCAGCTTGGAAGGGCGTAGGGGCAGCTCCTACGAGCAGTACTTC	CASSLEGRRGSSYEQYF
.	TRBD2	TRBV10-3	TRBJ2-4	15	TGTGCCATCAGTGAGGGGACTAGCGGGACAAACATTCAGTACTTC	CAISEGTSGTNIQYF
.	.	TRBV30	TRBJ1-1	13	TGTGCCTGGGGAGTGCAGTCGTACACTGAAGCTTTCTTT	CAWGVQSYTEAFF
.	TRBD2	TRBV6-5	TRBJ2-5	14	TGTGCCAGCAGTTACCCGGGACTACAAGAGACCCAGTACTTC	CASSYPGLQETQYF
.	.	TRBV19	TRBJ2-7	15	TGTGCCAGTAGTGCCCGACCCGACTCCTATAACGAGCAGTACTTC	CASSARPDSYNEQYF
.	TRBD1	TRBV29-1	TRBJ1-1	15	TGCAGCGTTGAACGAACAGGGGACCTTTACACTGAAGCTTTCTTT	CSVERTGDLYTEAFF
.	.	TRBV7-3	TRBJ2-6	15	TGTGCCAGCAGTCAAGCAGGGACTGGGGCCAACGTCCTGACTTTC	CASSQAGTGANVLTF
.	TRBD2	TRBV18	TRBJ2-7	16	TGTGCCAGCTCACCACCGAAGTCTAGCGGGATGAGTGAGCAGTACTTC	CASSPPKSSGMSEQYF
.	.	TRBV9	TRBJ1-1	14	TGTGCCAGCAGCCCGACAGCAATGAACACTGAAGCTTTCTTT	CASSPTAMNTEAFF
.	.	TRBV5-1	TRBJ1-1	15	TGCGCCAGCAGCCCGCGGACAGAAGTGAACACTGAAGCTTTCTTT	CASSPRTEVNTEAFF
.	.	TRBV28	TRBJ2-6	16	TGTGCCAGCAGCCCCCCGGGAAGCTCTGGGGCCAACGTCCTGACTTTC	CASSPPGSSGANVLTF
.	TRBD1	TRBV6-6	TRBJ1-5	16	TGTGCCAGCAGTTTGAACAGGGGCTATAGCAATCAGCCCCAGCATTTT	CASSLNRGYSNQPQHF
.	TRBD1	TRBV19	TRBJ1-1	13	TGTGCCAGTAGTGTTACAGGGGGCACTGAAGCTTTCTTT	CASSVTGGTEAFF
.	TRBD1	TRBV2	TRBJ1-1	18	TGTGCCAGCACCCCCCCGGACAGGGGCGTCTCTATGAACACTGAAGCTTTCTTT	CASTPPDRGVSMNTEAFF
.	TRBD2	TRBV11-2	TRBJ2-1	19	TGTGCCAGCAGCTTATTTCTGGGGGGAGGGCCCCCTTCCTACAATGAGCAGTTCTTC	CASSLFLGGGPPSYNEQFF
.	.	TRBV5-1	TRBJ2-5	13	TGCGCCAGCAGTTCTCAGGGCGAAGAGACCCAGTACTTC	CASSSQGEETQYF
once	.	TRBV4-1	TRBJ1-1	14	TGCGCCAGCAGCCAAACTACAGGGCTCACTGAAGCTTTCTTT	CASSQTTGLTEAFF
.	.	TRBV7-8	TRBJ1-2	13	TGTGCCAGCAGCCCCCAGGTCCCTTATGGCTACACCTTC	CASSPQVPYGYTF
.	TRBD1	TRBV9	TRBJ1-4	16	TGTGCCAGCAGCGTAACTACAGGGGTCACTAATGAAAAACTGTTTTTT	CASSVTTGVTNEKLFF
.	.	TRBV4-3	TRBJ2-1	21	TGCGCCAGCAGCCAAGAAGGTCTAGCCAGGAGCTCTAGGAGCTCCTACAATGAGCAGTTCTTC	CASSQEGLARSSRSSYNEQFF
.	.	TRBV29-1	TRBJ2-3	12	TGCAGCGTTCTCAGGGGCGCAGATACGCAGTATTTT	CSVLRGADTQYF
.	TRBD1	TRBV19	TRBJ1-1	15	TGTGCCAGTAGTGGGACAGGGTGGATGAACACTGAAGCTTTCTTT	CASSGTGWMNTEAFF
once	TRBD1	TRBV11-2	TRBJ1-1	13	TGTGCCAGCAGTATTACAGGGGGCACTGAAGCTTTCTTT	CASSITGGTEAFF
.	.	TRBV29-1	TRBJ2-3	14	TGCAGCGTTGAAGGCCCGGGGGGCACAGATACGCAGTATTTT	CSVEGPGGTDTQYF
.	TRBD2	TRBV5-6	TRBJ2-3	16	TGTGCCAGCAGCTTAATTAGAGCGGGGATCACAGATACGCAGTATTTT	CASSLIRAGITDTQYF
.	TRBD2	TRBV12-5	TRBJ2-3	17	TGTGCTAGTGGTTTGGGACCGGGACTAGCGGAAAAAGATACGCAGTATTTT	CASGLGPGLAEKDTQYF
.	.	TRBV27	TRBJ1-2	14	TGTGCCAGCAGTTCGGCAGGGGCCTTTAGAGGCTACACCTTC	CASSSAGAFRGYTF
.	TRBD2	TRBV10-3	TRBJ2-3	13	TGTGCCACACTAGCGGCCCCCCCAGATACGCAGTATTTT	CATLAAPPDTQYF